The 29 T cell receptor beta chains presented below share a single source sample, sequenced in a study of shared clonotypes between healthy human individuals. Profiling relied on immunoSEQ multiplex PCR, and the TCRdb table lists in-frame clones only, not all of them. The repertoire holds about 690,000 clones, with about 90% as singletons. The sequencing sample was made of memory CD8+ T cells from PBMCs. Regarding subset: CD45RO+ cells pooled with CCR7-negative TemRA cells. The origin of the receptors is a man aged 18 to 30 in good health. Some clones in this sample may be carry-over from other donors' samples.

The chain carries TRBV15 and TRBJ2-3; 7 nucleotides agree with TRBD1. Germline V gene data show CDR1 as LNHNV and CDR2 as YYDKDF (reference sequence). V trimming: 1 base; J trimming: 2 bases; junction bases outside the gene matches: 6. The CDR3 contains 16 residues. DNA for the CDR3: TGTGCCACCAGCAGAGGTCCAGGGGGTACCACAGATACGCAGTATTTT. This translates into CATSRGPGGTTDTQYF. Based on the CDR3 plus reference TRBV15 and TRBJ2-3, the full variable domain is DAMVIQNPRYQVTQFGKPVTLSCSQTLNHNVMYWYQQKSSQAPKLLFHYYDKDFNNEADTPDNFQSRRPNTSFCFLDIRSPGLGDTAMYLCATSRGPGGTTDTQYFGPGTRLTVL.

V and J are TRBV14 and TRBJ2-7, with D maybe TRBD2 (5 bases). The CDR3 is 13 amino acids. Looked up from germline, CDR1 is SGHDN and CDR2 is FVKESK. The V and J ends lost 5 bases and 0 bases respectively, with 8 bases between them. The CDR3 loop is CASSGRDSYEQYF. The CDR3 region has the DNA TGTGCCAGCAGCGGCCGGGACTCCTACGAGCAGTACTTC.

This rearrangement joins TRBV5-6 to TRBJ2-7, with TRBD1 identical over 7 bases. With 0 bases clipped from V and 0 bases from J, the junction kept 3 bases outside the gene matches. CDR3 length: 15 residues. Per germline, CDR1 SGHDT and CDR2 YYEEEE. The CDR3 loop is CASSLGTGNSYEQYF. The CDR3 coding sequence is TGTGCCAGCAGCTTGGGGACAGGCAACTCCTACGAGCAGTACTTC.

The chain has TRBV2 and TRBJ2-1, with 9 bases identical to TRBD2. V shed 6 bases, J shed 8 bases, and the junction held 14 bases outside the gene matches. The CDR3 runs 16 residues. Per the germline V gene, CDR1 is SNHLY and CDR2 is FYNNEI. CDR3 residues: CASSSRGTSNPYEQFF. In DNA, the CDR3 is TGTGCCAGCAGCTCCAGAGGGACTAGCAACCCCTATGAGCAGTTCTTC.

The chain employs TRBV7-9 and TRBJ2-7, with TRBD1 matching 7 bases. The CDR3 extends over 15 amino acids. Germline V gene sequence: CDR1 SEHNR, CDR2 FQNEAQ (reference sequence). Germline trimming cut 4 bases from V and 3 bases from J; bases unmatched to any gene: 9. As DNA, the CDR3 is TGTGCCAGCAGCTCCCGGATGGGACAGCTCTACGAGCAGTACTTC. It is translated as CASSSRMGQLYEQYF.

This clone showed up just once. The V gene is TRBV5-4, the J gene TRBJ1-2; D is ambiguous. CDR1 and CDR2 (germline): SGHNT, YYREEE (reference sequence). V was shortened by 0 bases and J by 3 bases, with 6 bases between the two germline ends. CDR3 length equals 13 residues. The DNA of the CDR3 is TGTGCCAGCAGCTTGGGTGGGTACTATGGCTACACCTTC. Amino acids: CASSLGGYYGYTF. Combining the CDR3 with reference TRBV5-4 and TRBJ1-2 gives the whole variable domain ETGVTQSPTHLIKTRGQQVTLRCSSQSGHNTVSWYQQALGQGPQFIFQYYREEENGRGNFPPRFSGLQFPNYSSELNVNALELDDSALYLCASSLGGYYGYTFGSGTRLTVV.

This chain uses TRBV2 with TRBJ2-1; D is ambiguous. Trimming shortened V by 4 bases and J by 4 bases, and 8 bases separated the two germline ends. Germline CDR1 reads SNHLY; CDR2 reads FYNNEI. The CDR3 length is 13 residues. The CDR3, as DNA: TGTGCCAGCAGTGTACTCGTATACAATGAGCAGTTCTTC. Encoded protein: CASSVLVYNEQFF. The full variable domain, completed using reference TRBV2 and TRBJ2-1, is EPEVTQTPSHQVTQMGQEVILRCVPISNHLYFYWYRQILGQKVEFLVSFYNNEISEKSEIFDDQFSVERPDGSNFTLKIRSTKLEDSAMYFCASSVLVYNEQFFGPGTRLTVL.

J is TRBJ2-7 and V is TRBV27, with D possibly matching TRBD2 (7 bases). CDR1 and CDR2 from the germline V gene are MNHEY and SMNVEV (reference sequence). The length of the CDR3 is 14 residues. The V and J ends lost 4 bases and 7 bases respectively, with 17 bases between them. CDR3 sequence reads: CASSWGGGRGEQYF. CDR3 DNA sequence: TGTGCCAGCAGTTGGGGGGGCGGCCGGGGGGAGCAGTACTTC.

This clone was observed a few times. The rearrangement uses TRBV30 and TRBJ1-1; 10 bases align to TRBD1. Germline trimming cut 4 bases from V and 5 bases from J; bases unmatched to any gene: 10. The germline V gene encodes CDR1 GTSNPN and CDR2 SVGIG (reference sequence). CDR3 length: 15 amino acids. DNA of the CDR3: TGTGCCTGGATTGGGGACAGGGGCTATGAAACTGAAGCTTTCTTT. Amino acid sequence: CAWIGDRGYETEAFF.

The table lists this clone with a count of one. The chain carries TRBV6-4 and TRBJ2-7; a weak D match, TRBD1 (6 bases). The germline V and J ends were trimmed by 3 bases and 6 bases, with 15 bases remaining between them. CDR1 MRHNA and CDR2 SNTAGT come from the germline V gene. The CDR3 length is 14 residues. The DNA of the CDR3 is TGTGCCAGCAGTGAAACAGGGAAGTCTCTCGAGCAGTACTTC. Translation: CASSETGKSLEQYF.

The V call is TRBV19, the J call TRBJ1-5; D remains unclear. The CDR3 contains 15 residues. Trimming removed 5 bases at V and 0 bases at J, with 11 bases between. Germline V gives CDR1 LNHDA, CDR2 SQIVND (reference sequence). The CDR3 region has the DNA TGTGCCAGTAGTTGGACGCAGTTTAGCAATCAGCCCCAGCATTTT. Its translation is CASSWTQFSNQPQHF. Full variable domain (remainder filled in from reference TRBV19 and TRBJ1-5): DGGITQSPKYLFRKEGQNVTLSCEQNLNHDAMYWYRQDPGQGLRLIYYSQIVNDFQKGDIAEGYSVSREKKESFPLTVTSAQKNPTAFYLCASSWTQFSNQPQHFGDGTRLSIL.

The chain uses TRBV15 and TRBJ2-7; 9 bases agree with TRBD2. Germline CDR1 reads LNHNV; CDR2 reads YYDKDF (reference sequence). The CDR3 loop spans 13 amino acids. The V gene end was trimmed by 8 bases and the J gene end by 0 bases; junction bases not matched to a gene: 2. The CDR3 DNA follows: TGTGCCACCGGCGGGGGGGGCTCCTACGAGCAGTACTTC. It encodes CATGGGGSYEQYF.

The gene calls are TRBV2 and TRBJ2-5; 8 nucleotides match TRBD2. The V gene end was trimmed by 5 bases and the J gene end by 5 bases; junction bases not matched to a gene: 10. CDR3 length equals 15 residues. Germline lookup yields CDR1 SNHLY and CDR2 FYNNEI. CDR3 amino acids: CASSSGLARKETQYF. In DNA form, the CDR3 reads TGTGCCAGCAGTTCCGGACTAGCTCGGAAGGAGACCCAGTACTTC. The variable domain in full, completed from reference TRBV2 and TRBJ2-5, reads EPEVTQTPSHQVTQMGQEVILRCVPISNHLYFYWYRQILGQKVEFLVSFYNNEISEKSEIFDDQFSVERPDGSNFTLKIRSTKLEDSAMYFCASSSGLARKETQYFGPGTRLLVL.

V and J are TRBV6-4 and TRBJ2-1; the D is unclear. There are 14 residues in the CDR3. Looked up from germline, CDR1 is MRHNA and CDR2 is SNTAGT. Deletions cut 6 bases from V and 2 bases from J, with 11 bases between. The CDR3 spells CASRKYRTYNEQFF. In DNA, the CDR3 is TGTGCCAGCAGGAAATATAGGACCTACAATGAGCAGTTCTTC.

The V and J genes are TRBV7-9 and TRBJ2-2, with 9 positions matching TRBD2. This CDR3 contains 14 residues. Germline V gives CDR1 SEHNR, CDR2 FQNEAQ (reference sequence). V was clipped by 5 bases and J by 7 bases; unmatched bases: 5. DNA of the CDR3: TGTGCCAGCAGCGGCGGGAGGGCCGTCGGGGAGCTGTTTTTT. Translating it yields CASSGGRAVGELFF.

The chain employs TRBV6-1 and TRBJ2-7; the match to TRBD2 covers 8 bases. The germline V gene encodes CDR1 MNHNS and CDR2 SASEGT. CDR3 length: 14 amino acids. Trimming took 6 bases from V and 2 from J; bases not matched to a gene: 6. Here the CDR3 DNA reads TGTGCCAGCAGCTCTAGCGGGTTCGCCTACGAGCAGTACTTC. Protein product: CASSSSGFAYEQYF.

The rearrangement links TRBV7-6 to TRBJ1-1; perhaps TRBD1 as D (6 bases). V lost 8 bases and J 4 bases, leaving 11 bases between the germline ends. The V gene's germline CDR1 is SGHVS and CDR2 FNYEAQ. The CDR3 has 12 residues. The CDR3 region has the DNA TGTGCCAGCCGGGGGGCGGCCACTGAAGCTTTCTTT. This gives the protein CASRGAATEAFF.

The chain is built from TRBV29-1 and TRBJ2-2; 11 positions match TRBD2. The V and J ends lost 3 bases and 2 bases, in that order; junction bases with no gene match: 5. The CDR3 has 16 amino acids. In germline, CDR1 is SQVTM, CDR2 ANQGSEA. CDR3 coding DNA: TGCAGCGTTGACTCACTAGCGGGAGATAACACCGGGGAGCTGTTTTTT. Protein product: CSVDSLAGDNTGELFF.

CDR3 nucleotides: TGTGCCAGCAGTTTAAGTGGACAGATAAATGAAAAACTGTTTTTT. It encodes CASSLSGQINEKLFF. This chain joins TRBV28 and TRBJ1-4, with a tentative D call TRBD1 (6 bases). Trimming took off 2 bases at V and 5 bases at J, with 12 bases between the two ends. The CDR3 totals 15 residues. Per the germline V gene, CDR1 is MDHEN and CDR2 is SYDVKM.

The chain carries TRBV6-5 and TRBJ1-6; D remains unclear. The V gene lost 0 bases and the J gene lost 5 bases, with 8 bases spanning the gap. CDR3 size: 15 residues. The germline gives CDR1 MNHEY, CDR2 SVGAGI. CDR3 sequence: CASSYSNSNNSPLHF. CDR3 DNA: TGTGCCAGCAGTTACTCGAACAGCAATAATTCACCCCTCCACTTT.

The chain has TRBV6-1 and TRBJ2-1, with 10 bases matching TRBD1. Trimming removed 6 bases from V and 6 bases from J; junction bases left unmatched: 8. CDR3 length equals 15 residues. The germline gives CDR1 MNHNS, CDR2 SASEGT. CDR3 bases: TGTGCCAGCAGAGCAGACAGGGGGCCGATCAATGAGCAGTTCTTC. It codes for CASRADRGPINEQFF.

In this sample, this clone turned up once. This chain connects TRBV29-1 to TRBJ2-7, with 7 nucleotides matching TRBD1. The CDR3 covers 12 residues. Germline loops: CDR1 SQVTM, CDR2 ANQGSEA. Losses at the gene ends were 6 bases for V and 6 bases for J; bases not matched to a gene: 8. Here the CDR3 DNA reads TGCAGCGTGAGGGACAGATATTCCGAGCAGTACTTC. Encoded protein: CSVRDRYSEQYF.

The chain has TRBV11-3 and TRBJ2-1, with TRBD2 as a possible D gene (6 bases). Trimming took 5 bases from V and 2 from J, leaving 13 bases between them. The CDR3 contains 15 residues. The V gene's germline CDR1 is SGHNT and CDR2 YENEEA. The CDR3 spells CASSPVAGPYNEQFF. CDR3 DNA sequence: TGTGCCAGCAGCCCCGTGGCGGGGCCCTACAATGAGCAGTTCTTC.

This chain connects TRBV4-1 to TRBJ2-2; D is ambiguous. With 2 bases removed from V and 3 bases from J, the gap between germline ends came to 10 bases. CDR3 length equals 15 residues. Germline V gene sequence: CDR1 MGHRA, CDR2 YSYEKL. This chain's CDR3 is CASSQFPEYTGELFF. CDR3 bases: TGCGCCAGCAGCCAATTCCCCGAATACACCGGGGAGCTGTTTTTT.

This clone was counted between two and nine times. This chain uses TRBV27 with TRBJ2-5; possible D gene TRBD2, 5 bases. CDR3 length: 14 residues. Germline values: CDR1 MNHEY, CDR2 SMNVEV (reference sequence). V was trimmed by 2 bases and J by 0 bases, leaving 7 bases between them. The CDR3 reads CASSLSGHQETQYF. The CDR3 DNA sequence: TGTGCCAGCAGTTTAAGCGGCCACCAAGAGACCCAGTACTTC.

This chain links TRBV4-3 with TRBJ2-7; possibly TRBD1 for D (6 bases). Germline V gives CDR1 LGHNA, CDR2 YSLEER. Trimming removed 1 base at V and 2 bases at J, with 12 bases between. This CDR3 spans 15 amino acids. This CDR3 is CASSQGTDTTYEQYF. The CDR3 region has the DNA TGCGCCAGCAGCCAAGGGACAGACACAACCTACGAGCAGTACTTC.

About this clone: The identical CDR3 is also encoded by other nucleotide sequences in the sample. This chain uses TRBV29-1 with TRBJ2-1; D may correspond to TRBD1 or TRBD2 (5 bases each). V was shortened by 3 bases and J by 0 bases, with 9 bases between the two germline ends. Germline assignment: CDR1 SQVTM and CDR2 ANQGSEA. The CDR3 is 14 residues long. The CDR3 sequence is CSVEGVSSYNEQFF. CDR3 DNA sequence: TGCAGCGTTGAGGGGGTCAGCTCCTACAATGAGCAGTTCTTC.

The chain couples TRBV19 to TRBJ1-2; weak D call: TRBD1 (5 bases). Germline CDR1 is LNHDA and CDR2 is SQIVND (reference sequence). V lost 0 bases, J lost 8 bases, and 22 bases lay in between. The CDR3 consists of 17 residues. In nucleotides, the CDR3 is TGTGCCAGTAGTATAGATGATATGGGACGTATCACTTCGGGCTACACCTTC. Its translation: CASSIDDMGRITSGYTF.

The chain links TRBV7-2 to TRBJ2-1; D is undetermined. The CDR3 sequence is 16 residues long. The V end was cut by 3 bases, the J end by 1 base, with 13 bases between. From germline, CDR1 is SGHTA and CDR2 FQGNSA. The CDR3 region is CASSFGSSRSYNEQFF. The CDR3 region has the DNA TGTGCCAGCAGCTTTGGATCGAGCAGGTCCTACAATGAGCAGTTCTTC.